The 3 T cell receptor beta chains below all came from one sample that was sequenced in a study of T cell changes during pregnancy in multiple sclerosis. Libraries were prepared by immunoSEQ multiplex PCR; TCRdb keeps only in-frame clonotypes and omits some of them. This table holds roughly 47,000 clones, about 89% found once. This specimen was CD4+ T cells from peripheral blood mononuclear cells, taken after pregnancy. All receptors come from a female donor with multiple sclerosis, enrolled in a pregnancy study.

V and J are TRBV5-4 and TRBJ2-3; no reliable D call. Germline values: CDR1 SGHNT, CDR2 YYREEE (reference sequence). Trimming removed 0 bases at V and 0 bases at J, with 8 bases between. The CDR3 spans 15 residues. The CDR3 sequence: CASSLDITSTDTQYF. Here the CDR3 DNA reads TGTGCCAGCAGCTTGGACATTACCAGCACAGATACGCAGTATTTT.

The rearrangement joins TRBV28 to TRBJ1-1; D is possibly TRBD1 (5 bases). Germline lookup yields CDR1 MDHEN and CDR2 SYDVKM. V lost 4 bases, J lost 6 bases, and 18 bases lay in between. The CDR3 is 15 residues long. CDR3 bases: TGTGCCAGCAGTTCCCCCCGGGTTGGGGGGTCTGAAGCTTTCTTT. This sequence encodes CASSSPRVGGSEAFF.

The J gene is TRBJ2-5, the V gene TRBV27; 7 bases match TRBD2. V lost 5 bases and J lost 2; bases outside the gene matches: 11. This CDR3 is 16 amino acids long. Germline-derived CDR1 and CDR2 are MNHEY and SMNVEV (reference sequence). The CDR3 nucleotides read TGTGCCAGCAGTCCGTCTAGCGGCTTCTTGCAAGAGACCCAGTACTTC. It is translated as CASSPSSGFLQETQYF.